Following are 4 T cell receptor beta chains from one sample sequenced in a study of T cells in Graves' hyperthyroidism and ophthalmopathy. TCR beta CDR3 regions were amplified from RNA transcripts. With the HTBI primer set, the TCR CDR3 went through a first round of RT-PCR. TCRdb ran MiXCR on the multiplex PCR reads and lists one entry per CDR3 protein. The sample consists of hundreds of thousands of distinct CDR3 sequences, approximately 23% of them appearing once. The specimen sequenced was blood. These receptors all stem from a woman aged 40-49 years with Graves' ophthalmopathy.

This clonotype has at least ten counts. This sequence joins TRBV6-1 and TRBJ2-7; D may match TRBD1 or TRBD2 (5 bases each). CDR1 and CDR2 from the germline V gene are MNHNS and SASEGT. The CDR3 contains 13 residues. Deletions cut 6 bases from V and 1 base from J, with 10 bases between. In DNA, the CDR3 is TGTGCCAGCAGAGAGGGGATTTCCTACGAGCAGTACTTC. It encodes CASREGISYEQYF.

This clonotype was recorded many times. This chain connects TRBV7-8 to TRBJ1-5; the match to TRBD1 covers 8 bases. Germline trimming cut 1 base from V and 6 bases from J; bases unmatched to any gene: 5. Germline CDR1 and CDR2: SGHVS and FQNEAQ. This CDR3 is built from 15 residues. The CDR3 DNA follows: TGTGCCAGCAGCTTAGGCAGGACAGGGAGTCAGCCCCAGCATTTT. Amino acid sequence: CASSLGRTGSQPQHF.

The V call is TRBV20-1, the J call TRBJ2-5, with 9 bases identical to TRBD1. CDR3 length: 14 amino acids. The germline CDR1 and CDR2 sequences are DFQATT and SNEGSKA (reference sequence). J lost 5 bases, V lost 3 bases, and 7 bases had no gene match. The CDR3 DNA reads TGCAGTGCTAGTAGAACAGGGGGCGGGGAGACCCAGTACTTC. Protein: CSASRTGGGETQYF.

This clonotype appeared many times. The chain joins TRBV2 to TRBJ2-7; TRBD2 is a possible D gene (5 bases). The CDR3 has 14 residues. Germline V gene data show CDR1 as SNHLY and CDR2 as FYNNEI. The germline V and J ends were trimmed by 10 bases and 1 base, with 17 bases remaining between them. In nucleotides, the CDR3 is TGTGCCACCTCACGGGAAACAGTTTCCTACGAGCAGTACTTC. Residues: CATSRETVSYEQYF.